A selection of T cell receptor beta chains follows, all from one sample in a study of blood T cell repertoires in COVID-19. The assay was immunoSEQ multiplex PCR, and TCRdb's table has in-frame clones only and misses some. The sample includes about 200,000 clones, 84% of them seen just once. The specimen sequenced was peripheral blood. The receptors stem from a woman in her 50s with active or convalescent COVID-19. Both conserved end residues are part of each CDR3. D genes are given only for firm matches. Size is stated for part of the rows, as once, few or many counts, or as a class when the clone is expanded.

cdr3_aa: CASSYSTGEEETQYF
cdr3_nt: TGTGCCAGCAGTTACTCGACAGGGGAGGAAGAGACCCAGTACTTC
j_call: TRBJ2-5
clone_size: NA
cdr3_length: 15
d_call: TRBD1
v_call: TRBV6-5

cdr3_aa: CASSYRETLSYEQYF
cdr3_nt: TGTGCCAGCAGTTATCGGGAGACCCTCTCCTACGAGCAGTACTTC
j_call: TRBJ2-7
clone_size: NA
cdr3_length: 15
d_call: NA
v_call: TRBV6-5

cdr3_aa: CASSQDGGVGNTIYF
cdr3_nt: TGTGCCAGCAGCCAGGACGGGGGGGTAGGAAACACCATATATTTT
j_call: TRBJ1-3
clone_size: NA
cdr3_length: 15
d_call: NA
v_call: TRBV4-2

cdr3_aa: CASSPRGQGAVYEQFF
cdr3_nt: TGCGCCAGCAGCCCCCGAGGGCAGGGGGCGGTCTATGAGCAGTTCTTC
j_call: TRBJ2-1
clone_size: NA
cdr3_length: 16
d_call: TRBD1
v_call: TRBV5-1

cdr3_aa: CASSFFTGGLSNQPQHF
cdr3_nt: TGTGCCAGCAGCTTCTTTACAGGGGGACTAAGCAATCAGCCCCAGCATTTT
j_call: TRBJ1-5
clone_size: NA
cdr3_length: 17
d_call: TRBD1
v_call: TRBV7-9

cdr3_aa: CASSPTFSGANKNIQYF
cdr3_nt: TGTGCCAGCAGTCCTACCTTTAGCGGGGCGAACAAAAACATTCAGTACTTC
j_call: TRBJ2-4
clone_size: NA
cdr3_length: 17
d_call: TRBD2
v_call: TRBV6-6

cdr3_aa: CASSQVGGASTEAFF
cdr3_nt: TGCGCCAGCAGCCAAGTCGGGGGGGCGTCCACTGAAGCTTTCTTT
j_call: TRBJ1-1
clone_size: NA
cdr3_length: 15
d_call: NA
v_call: TRBV4-1

cdr3_aa: CASSSSGSHNEQFF
cdr3_nt: TGTGCCAGCAGCTCAAGCGGGAGCCACAATGAGCAGTTCTTC
j_call: TRBJ2-1
clone_size: NA
cdr3_length: 14
d_call: TRBD2
v_call: TRBV7-3

cdr3_aa: CASSTRTGGIGNTIYF
cdr3_nt: TGTGCCAGCAGCACCCGGACAGGAGGGATTGGAAACACCATATATTTT
j_call: TRBJ1-3
clone_size: NA
cdr3_length: 16
d_call: TRBD1
v_call: TRBV9

cdr3_aa: CASSRDSAYNEQFF
cdr3_nt: TGTGCCAGTTCCCGAGACTCGGCGTACAATGAGCAGTTCTTC
j_call: TRBJ2-1
clone_size: NA
cdr3_length: 14
d_call: NA
v_call: TRBV6-5

cdr3_aa: CASSARAGKQETQYF
cdr3_nt: TGTGCCAGCAGCGCCCGGGCAGGGAAGCAAGAGACCCAGTACTTC
j_call: TRBJ2-5
clone_size: NA
cdr3_length: 15
d_call: NA
v_call: TRBV3-1/TRBV3-2

cdr3_aa: CASSLTGGAREQYF
cdr3_nt: TGTGCCAGCAGCTTAACGGGGGGAGCACGCGAGCAGTACTTC
j_call: TRBJ2-7
clone_size: NA
cdr3_length: 14
d_call: NA
v_call: TRBV7-3

cdr3_aa: CATSRDQVGGQNEQYF
cdr3_nt: TGTGCCACCAGCAGAGATCAGGTGGGCGGGCAGAACGAGCAGTACTTC
j_call: TRBJ2-7
clone_size: NA
cdr3_length: 16
d_call: NA
v_call: TRBV15

cdr3_aa: CASSLAPGAGELFF
cdr3_nt: TGTGCCAGCAGCTTGGCACCGGGGGCCGGGGAGCTGTTTTTT
j_call: TRBJ2-2
clone_size: once
cdr3_length: 14
d_call: NA
v_call: TRBV7-9

cdr3_aa: CSGGTGSGNTDTQYF
cdr3_nt: TGCAGCGGCGGGACAGGGTCGGGGAACACAGATACGCAGTATTTT
j_call: TRBJ2-3
clone_size: NA
cdr3_length: 15
d_call: TRBD1
v_call: TRBV29-1

cdr3_aa: CATSDPRQGNTGELFF
cdr3_nt: TGTGCCACCAGTGATCCACGACAGGGTAACACCGGGGAGCTGTTTTTT
j_call: TRBJ2-2
clone_size: NA
cdr3_length: 16
d_call: TRBD1
v_call: TRBV24-1

cdr3_aa: CASSFLPTSRETQYF
cdr3_nt: TGTGCCAGCAGTTTCCTCCCCACTAGCCGAGAGACCCAGTACTTC
j_call: TRBJ2-5
clone_size: few
cdr3_length: 15
d_call: NA
v_call: TRBV27

cdr3_aa: CATSRGDTGELFF
cdr3_nt: TGCGCCACATCTAGGGGTGACACCGGGGAGCTGTTTTTT
j_call: TRBJ2-2
clone_size: NA
cdr3_length: 13
d_call: NA
v_call: TRBV10-1

cdr3_aa: CASSLREESTDTQYF
cdr3_nt: TGTGCCAGCAGCTTGAGGGAGGAGAGCACAGATACGCAGTATTTT
j_call: TRBJ2-3
clone_size: NA
cdr3_length: 15
d_call: NA
v_call: TRBV5-5

cdr3_aa: CATSDGAGRQPQHF
cdr3_nt: TGTGCCACCAGTGATGGGGCAGGTCGGCAGCCCCAGCATTTT
j_call: TRBJ1-5
clone_size: NA
cdr3_length: 14
d_call: NA
v_call: TRBV24-1

cdr3_aa: CASSSRTSGRAVTGELFF
cdr3_nt: TGTGCCAGCAGCTCAAGGACTAGCGGGAGGGCCGTGACCGGGGAGCTGTTTTTT
j_call: TRBJ2-2
clone_size: NA
cdr3_length: 18
d_call: TRBD2
v_call: TRBV5-6

cdr3_aa: CASSLARLAYNEQFF
cdr3_nt: TGTGCCAGCAGCTTAGCGCGGCTAGCTTACAATGAGCAGTTCTTC
j_call: TRBJ2-1
clone_size: NA
cdr3_length: 15
d_call: NA
v_call: TRBV7-2

cdr3_aa: CATSRGTGGNTEAFF
cdr3_nt: TGTGCCACCAGCAGGGGGACAGGAGGGAACACTGAAGCTTTCTTT
j_call: TRBJ1-1
clone_size: NA
cdr3_length: 15
d_call: TRBD1
v_call: TRBV15

cdr3_aa: CASSYSQGARTEAFF
cdr3_nt: TGTGCCAGCAGTTACTCGCAGGGGGCGCGAACTGAAGCTTTCTTT
j_call: TRBJ1-1
clone_size: NA
cdr3_length: 15
d_call: TRBD1
v_call: TRBV6-5

cdr3_aa: CATSDPGTRGDEQFF
cdr3_nt: TGTGCCACCAGTGACCCGGGGACTAGAGGCGATGAGCAGTTCTTC
j_call: TRBJ2-1
clone_size: NA
cdr3_length: 15
d_call: TRBD2
v_call: TRBV24-1

cdr3_aa: CASSIAFDRGYGRTKNIQYF
cdr3_nt: TGTGCCAGTAGTATCGCTTTCGACAGGGGGTACGGCCGGACCAAAAACATTCAGTACTTC
j_call: TRBJ2-4
clone_size: NA
cdr3_length: 20
d_call: TRBD1
v_call: TRBV19

cdr3_aa: CASGRGLAPETQYF
cdr3_nt: TGTGCCAGCGGGCGGGGGCTAGCGCCAGAGACCCAGTACTTC
j_call: TRBJ2-5
clone_size: NA
cdr3_length: 14
d_call: NA
v_call: TRBV5-4

cdr3_aa: CASSYPGGPNYGYTF
cdr3_nt: TGTGCCAGCAGTTATCCGGGTGGTCCTAACTATGGCTACACCTTC
j_call: TRBJ1-2
clone_size: once
cdr3_length: 15
d_call: NA
v_call: TRBV28

cdr3_aa: CASSPNRGTEAFF
cdr3_nt: TGTGCCAGCAGCCCCAACAGGGGAACTGAAGCTTTCTTT
j_call: TRBJ1-1
clone_size: NA
cdr3_length: 13
d_call: TRBD1
v_call: TRBV7-6

cdr3_aa: CASSLAGNTEAFF
cdr3_nt: TGTGCCAGCAGCTTAGCAGGGAACACTGAAGCTTTCTTT
j_call: TRBJ1-1
clone_size: NA
cdr3_length: 13
d_call: NA
v_call: TRBV13

cdr3_aa: CASSLAAAGSSYEQYF
cdr3_nt: TGCGCCAGCAGCTTGGCCGCTGCGGGCTCGAGCTACGAGCAGTACTTC
j_call: TRBJ2-7
clone_size: once
cdr3_length: 16
d_call: NA
v_call: TRBV5-1

cdr3_aa: CASSLRTGNYGYTF
cdr3_nt: TGTGCCAGCAGTCTCCGAACGGGTAACTATGGCTACACCTTC
j_call: TRBJ1-2
clone_size: once
cdr3_length: 14
d_call: NA
v_call: TRBV6-6

cdr3_aa: CASSRTSGRAHEQYF
cdr3_nt: TGTGCCAGCTCACGAACTAGCGGGAGGGCCCACGAGCAGTACTTC
j_call: TRBJ2-7
clone_size: NA
cdr3_length: 15
d_call: TRBD2
v_call: TRBV18

cdr3_aa: CSVESPSGTPDTQYF
cdr3_nt: TGCAGCGTTGAGTCTCCTAGCGGGACCCCAGATACGCAGTATTTT
j_call: TRBJ2-3
clone_size: NA
cdr3_length: 15
d_call: TRBD2
v_call: TRBV29-1

cdr3_aa: CASSFWDRSSGANVLTF
cdr3_nt: TGTGCCAGCAGTTTTTGGGACAGGTCCTCTGGGGCCAACGTCCTGACTTTC
j_call: TRBJ2-6
clone_size: NA
cdr3_length: 17
d_call: TRBD1
v_call: TRBV28